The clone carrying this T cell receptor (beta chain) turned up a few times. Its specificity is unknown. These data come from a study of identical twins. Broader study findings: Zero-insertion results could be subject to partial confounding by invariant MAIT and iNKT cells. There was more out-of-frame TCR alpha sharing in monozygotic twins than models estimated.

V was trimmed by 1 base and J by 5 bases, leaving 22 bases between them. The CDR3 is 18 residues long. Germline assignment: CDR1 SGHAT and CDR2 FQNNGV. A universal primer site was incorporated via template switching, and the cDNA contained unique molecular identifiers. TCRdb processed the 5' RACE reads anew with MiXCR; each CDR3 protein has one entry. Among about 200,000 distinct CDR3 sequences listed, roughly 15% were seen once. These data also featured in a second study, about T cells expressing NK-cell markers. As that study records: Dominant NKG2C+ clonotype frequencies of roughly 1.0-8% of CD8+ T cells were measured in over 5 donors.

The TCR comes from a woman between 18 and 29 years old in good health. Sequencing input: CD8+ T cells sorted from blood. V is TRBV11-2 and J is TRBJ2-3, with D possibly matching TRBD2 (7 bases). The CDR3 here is CASSLGRVLARGGDTQYF. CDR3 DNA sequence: TGTGCCAGCAGCTTAGGACGGGTTTTAGCTAGGGGGGGAGATACGCAGTATTTT.